These 23 T cell receptor beta chains came from one sample sequenced in a study of Graves' ophthalmopathy and Graves' hyperthyroidism. RNA transcripts yielded amplified TCR beta CDR3 regions. An initial RT-PCR round employing HTBI primers preceded a second-round multiplex PCR. TCRdb fed the multiplex PCR reads into MiXCR, producing one record per CDR3 protein. The table records hundreds of thousands of distinct CDR3 sequences, about 22% of them present only once. Sequenced: peripheral blood. The receptors originated from a woman aged 45-65 years with Graves' ophthalmopathy.

The rearrangement uses TRBV28 and TRBJ2-7, with TRBD2 identical over 7 bases. Germline CDR1 reads MDHEN; CDR2 reads SYDVKM. J gave up 6 bases and V 3 bases, and 5 bases lay outside the gene matches. This CDR3 comprises 13 residues. The CDR3 region is CASSFDQRGEQYF. The CDR3 region has the DNA TGTGCCAGCAGTTTCGACCAGCGGGGCGAGCAGTACTTC.

The chain recombines TRBV4-1 with TRBJ2-7; TRBD1 matches 7 bases. V gave up 4 bases and J gave up 0 bases; unmatched junction bases: 3. CDR1 and CDR2 from the germline V gene are MGHRA and YSYEKL. This CDR3 region has 14 residues. CDR3 amino acids: CASSRDRSSYEQYF. CDR3 nucleotide sequence: TGCGCCAGCAGCCGGGACAGAAGCTCCTACGAGCAGTACTTC.

This clonotype was seen many times. J is TRBJ1-6 and V is TRBV30; 8 bases agree with TRBD1. Germline CDR1 reads GTSNPN; CDR2 reads SVGIG (reference sequence). V dropped 3 bases and J dropped 6; count of bases not matched to a gene: 10. CDR3 size: 16 residues. CDR3 loop: CAWRTGTGSSNSPLHF. The CDR3 DNA follows: TGTGCCTGGAGGACCGGGACAGGATCGAGTAATTCACCCCTCCACTTT.

In its sample, this clonotype was seen many times. This chain links TRBV19 with TRBJ2-7; 7 bases map to TRBD2. With 5 bases clipped from V and 0 bases from J, the junction kept 13 bases outside the gene matches. Germline V gene data show CDR1 as LNHDA and CDR2 as SQIVND (reference sequence). The CDR3 has 17 amino acids. CDR3 DNA: TGTGCCAGTAGTGCCCCTAGCGAGCGGGACTACTCCTACGAGCAGTACTTC. It is translated as CASSAPSERDYSYEQYF.

This clonotype was seen ten or more times. The chain carries TRBV19 and TRBJ1-5; 9 nucleotides line up with TRBD1. CDR1 is LNHDA and CDR2 is SQIVND in the germline V gene (reference sequence). Unmatched junction bases numbered 6, after V lost 5 bases and J lost 7 bases. The CDR3 extends over 14 amino acids. CDR3 coding DNA: TGTGCCAGTAGTGAACAGGGACAGGGACAGCCCCAGCATTTT. Amino acid sequence: CASSEQGQGQPQHF.

The sample holds many counts of this clonotype. This chain joins TRBV20-1 and TRBJ2-7; 8 positions match TRBD1. Germline loops: CDR1 DFQATT, CDR2 SNEGSKA (reference sequence). This CDR3 contains 13 residues. Trimming at V came to 4 bases and at J to 2 bases, leaving 4 bases not matched to a gene. The CDR3 nucleotides are TGCAGTGCTACGGGACAGGCAGCCTACGAGCAGTACTTC. This codes for CSATGQAAYEQYF.

This chain connects TRBV19 to TRBJ2-2; maybe TRBD2 (5 bases). CDR1 is LNHDA and CDR2 is SQIVND in the germline V gene (reference sequence). There are 14 residues in the CDR3. Trimming shortened V by 0 bases and J by 6 bases, and 8 bases separated the two germline ends. CDR3 in amino acids: CASSIDLRAGELFF. Written as DNA, the CDR3 is TGTGCCAGTAGTATAGATCTGAGGGCCGGGGAGCTGTTTTTT.

This clonotype was seen only a few times. Just one base apart from a much larger clone, this may be a read error. The V call is TRBV7-9, the J call TRBJ2-7; D gene uncertain. The CDR3 sequence is 13 residues long. Per germline, CDR1 SEHNR and CDR2 FQNEAQ (reference sequence). V dropped 3 bases and J dropped 4 bases, with 10 bases sitting between them. CDR3 sequence (DNA): TGTGCCAGCAGCTTCGGAGTCCTATACGAGCAGTACTTC. Encoded protein: CASSFGVLYEQYF.

V is TRBV12-3 or TRBV12-4 and J is TRBJ2-5; D ambiguous. V shed 4 bases and J shed 7 bases, with 10 bases lying between them. The CDR3 is 12 residues long. Written as DNA, the CDR3 is TGTGCCAGCAGTTCAGAGAGGAGGACCCAGTACTTC. Its translation: CASSSERRTQYF.

This clonotype was counted only a few times. This sequence joins TRBV28 and TRBJ2-7, with 7 bases matching TRBD1. The CDR3 runs to 15 residues. Per germline, CDR1 MDHEN and CDR2 SYDVKM. V shed 5 bases and J 0 bases; nucleotides not matched to a gene: 7. The CDR3 nucleotides are TGTGCCAGCAGTCAAGGGGGCCGACACTCCTACGAGCAGTACTTC. Protein: CASSQGGRHSYEQYF.

This clonotype has ten or more counts. This sequence joins TRBV6-5 and TRBJ2-5; D perhaps matches TRBD2 (5 bases). Germline V gene sequence: CDR1 MNHEY, CDR2 SVGAGI. The CDR3 length is 15 residues. Deletions cut 2 bases from V and 5 bases from J, with 15 bases between. Here the CDR3 reads CASSYGPDREETQYF. DNA for the CDR3: TGTGCCAGCAGTTACGGTCCGGATAGGGAGGAGACCCAGTACTTC.

The chain joins TRBV28 to TRBJ1-6; the match to TRBD1 covers 7 bases. J lost 1 base, V lost 3 bases, and 12 bases had no gene match. This CDR3 has 19 residues. Germline CDR1 reads MDHEN; CDR2 reads SYDVKM. CDR3 sequence reads: CASSFQVEGAESYNSPLHF. Here the CDR3 DNA reads TGTGCCAGCAGTTTTCAGGTTGAGGGGGCCGAGTCCTATAATTCACCCCTCCACTTT.

This clonotype was observed at least ten times. The genes are TRBV6-2 or TRBV6-3 and TRBJ1-5, with TRBD1 identical over 8 bases. V gave up 6 bases and J gave up 3 bases; unmatched junction bases: 7. Germline V gene data show CDR1 as MNHEY and CDR2 as SVGEGT. The CDR3 is made up of 15 amino acids. The CDR3 loop is CASRTGQVINQPQHF. In nucleotides, the CDR3 is TGTGCCAGCAGAACGGGACAGGTGATCAATCAGCCCCAGCATTTT.

This clonotype was picked up many times. CDR3 protein: CASSLVWGTEAFF. CDR3 in DNA: TGTGCCAGCAGCTTGGTCTGGGGGACTGAAGCTTTCTTT. This chain joins TRBV5-5 and TRBJ1-1; the D gene is possibly TRBD1 (5 bases). The V gene's germline CDR1 is SGHKS and CDR2 YYEKEE (reference sequence). CDR3 length equals 13 residues. The V end lost 0 bases, the J end lost 5 bases, and 8 bases lay between the germline ends.

The chain links TRBV5-1 to TRBJ1-6; D call uncertain. The CDR3 consists of 14 residues. Germline V gene lookup returns CDR1 SGHRS and CDR2 YFSETQ. Trimming removed 0 bases from V and 10 bases from J, with 11 bases in between. This chain's CDR3 is CASSLGAAVSPLHF. CDR3 DNA: TGCGCCAGCAGCTTGGGGGCGGCAGTGTCACCCCTCCACTTT. Based on the CDR3 plus reference TRBV5-1 and TRBJ1-6, the full variable domain is KAGVTQTPRYLIKTRGQQVTLSCSPISGHRSVSWYQQTPGQGLQFLFEYFSETQRNKGNFPGRFSGRQFSNSRSEMNVSTLELGDSALYLCASSLGAAVSPLHFGNGTRLTVT.

At least ten counts were recorded for this clonotype. The chain has TRBV10-1 and TRBJ2-2, with a tentative D call TRBD1 (6 bases). CDR1 is WNHNN and CDR2 is SYGVQD in the germline V gene (reference sequence). V gave up 6 bases and J gave up 8 bases, with 19 bases separating them. The CDR3 is 15 amino acids. CDR3 protein: CASSSGAAAPGELFF. The CDR3 DNA is TGCGCCAGCAGCTCAGGGGCGGCGGCACCGGGGGAGCTGTTTTTT.

J is TRBJ2-2 and V is TRBV5-1, with 7 bases identical to TRBD2. Trimming at V came to 0 bases and at J to 2 bases, leaving 4 bases not matched to a gene. Germline V gene data show CDR1 as SGHRS and CDR2 as YFSETQ. The CDR3 has 16 residues. CDR3 bases: TGCGCCAGCAGCTTGGGTTCTAGCGGTAACACCGGGGAGCTGTTTTTT. It encodes CASSLGSSGNTGELFF.

With respect to this clonotype: Relative to the germline gene, one junction end is altered; a read error may explain this. The V gene is TRBV6-5, the J gene TRBJ1-5; D is unclear. CDR1 is MNHEY, CDR2 SVGAGI, per germline. The length of the CDR3 is 12 residues. The CDR3 region has the DNA TGTGCCAGCAGTAACTCCGGTCAGCCCCAGCATTTT. As protein: CASSNSGQPQHF.

A single count supports this clonotype. This may come from a read error, since a much larger clone is one base off. This chain uses TRBV12-3 or TRBV12-4 with TRBJ2-7, with TRBD2 as a possible D gene (6 bases). CDR3 length: 14 amino acids. The V end lost 3 bases, the J end lost 7 bases, and 16 bases lay between the germline ends. The CDR3 DNA reads as TGTGCCAGCAGTTTGGGTGGGAGGTCCAGTGAGCAGTACTTC. It encodes CASSLGGRSSEQYF.

The sample holds many counts of this clonotype. One junction end disagrees with the germline gene, perhaps due to a read error. This chain connects TRBV4-1 to TRBJ2-5; 8 nucleotides line up with TRBD2. CDR1 and CDR2 from the germline V gene are MGHRA and YSYEKL. The CDR3 loop spans 15 amino acids. The CDR3 DNA reads as TGCGCCAGCAGCCAAGACGGGGGGGATCAAGGGACCCAGTACTTC. It translates to CASSQDGGDQGTQYF.

This clonotype occurred many times. The rearrangement joins TRBV14 to TRBJ1-2; a weak D match, TRBD1 (6 bases). V dropped 2 bases and J dropped 1 base, with 11 bases sitting between them. Germline V gene sequence: CDR1 SGHDN, CDR2 FVKESK. The CDR3 is made up of 15 amino acids. The CDR3 here is CASSQSTGHNYGYTF. CDR3 nucleotide sequence: TGTGCCAGCAGCCAATCAACGGGACATAACTATGGCTACACCTTC.

This clonotype was counted only a few times. Written as DNA, the CDR3 is TGTGCCAGCAGAACGGCCCGGGGACTAGCGGGAGGGAACCGGCAAGAGACCCAGTACTTC. Translating it yields CASRTARGLAGGNRQETQYF. The J gene is TRBJ2-5, the V gene TRBV6-2 or TRBV6-3; 16 nucleotides agree with TRBD2. After removal of 6 bases from V and 2 bases from J, the junction contained 15 bases not matched to a gene. The CDR3 is 20 amino acids. The germline CDR1 and CDR2 sequences are MNHEY and SVGEGT.

This clonotype came up many times. This clone may be a read error of a much larger clone one base away. The rearrangement uses TRBV6-1 and TRBJ2-7; tentatively, D is TRBD1 (6 bases). The V and J ends lost 8 bases and 6 bases respectively, with 23 bases between them. This CDR3 region has 15 residues. Per the germline V gene, CDR1 is MNHNS and CDR2 is SASEGT. CDR3 nucleotide sequence: TGTGCCAGCGGGTCGGACAGACGGGGCCCCTGCGAGCAGTACTTC. Translation: CASGSDRRGPCEQYF.